The entry below gives a single T cell receptor (beta chain) sequence along with its context. Measured with immunoSEQ multiplex PCR; TCRdb has only the in-frame clones, and not every one. The repertoire has tens of thousands of clones, 80% to 95% of them found once; the top ten carry 2.5% to 3.5%. CDR3 length: 15 amino acids. V was shortened by 0 bases and J by 3 bases, with 12 bases between the two germline ends. Germline V gene data show CDR1 as MNHEY and CDR2 as SMNVEV (reference sequence). The data originate from a study of T cell responses to AZD1222 COVID-19 vaccine. The clonotype comes from an adult who received the AZD1222 COVID-19 vaccine. The chain recombines TRBV27 with TRBJ2-7; D may be TRBD1 or TRBD2 (5 bases each). Sequencing was performed on peripheral blood, taken 28 days after the second AZD1222 dose. The CDR3 DNA reads as TGTGCCAGCAGTTTATCGCCGGGACCTGACTACGAGCAGTACTTC. Translating it yields CASSLSPGPDYEQYF.